This TCR beta chain emerged from a study of blood T cell repertoires in COVID-19. In the study overall: T cells, B-cell-depleted T cells, or PBMCs supplied cDNA or gDNA.

In the source study's methods: Amplification of reference gene primers provided the estimated nucleated cell counts. Clones were sequenced by immunoSEQ multiplex PCR, and TCRdb holds only the in-frame ones, with some missing. For V, J and clone size, that table is used; D and trimming come from the DNA. The sample has about 210,000 clones, 70% to 85% seen once. V was shortened by 4 bases and J by 5 bases, with 15 bases between the two germline ends. Germline values: CDR1 MGHRA, CDR2 YSYEKL. CDR3 length: 15 amino acids. Input material: peripheral blood. The V and J genes are TRBV4-1 and TRBJ2-1; D possibly corresponds to TRBD1 (6 bases). This receptor was identified in a man between 50 and 59 years old with active or convalescent COVID-19. CDR3 bases: TGCGCCAGCAGCCTCTCAGGGGTATTCGACAATGAGCAGTTCTTC. It codes for CASSLSGVFDNEQFF.